This is a list of T cell receptor beta chains from one sample in a study of response to subunit inactivated influenza vaccine. TCRdb independently ran MiXCR on the RT-PCR reads; one entry per CDR3 protein. The data contain 800,000 or so distinct CDR3 sequences, roughly 20% of them singletons. The starting material was PBMCs from blood, obtained around 5 days after vaccination. All receptors come from a man aged 50-60 years who received an inactivated influenza vaccine. CDR3s include the opening cysteine and the closing phenylalanine or tryptophan. A D gene is named only where the DNA matches it firmly. Size values are once, few and many counts, or a class for expanded clones, and some rows have none.

>TRBV29-1|TRBJ2-7|-|many
CSVEETQQYF
TGCAGCGTTGAAGAGACCCAGCAGTACTTC
>TRBV3-1|TRBJ2-7|-|-
CASSSGGQASSYEQYF
TGTGCCAGCTCCTCTGGGGGTCAAGCCTCTTCCTACGAGCAGTACTTC
>TRBV7-8|TRBJ2-1|TRBD2|many
CASSLVVSGINEQFF
TGTGCCAGCAGCTTAGTGGTTAGCGGGATCAATGAGCAGTTCTTC
>TRBV7-8|TRBJ2-2|TRBD2|few
CASSLFPAGDGTGELFF
TGTGCCAGCAGCTTATTCCCAGCGGGAGATGGTACCGGGGAGCTGTTTTTT
>TRBV3-1|TRBJ2-7|-|few
CASSQETGEQYF
TGTGCCAGCAGCCAAGAGACGGGGGAGCAGTACTTC
>TRBV20-1|TRBJ2-1|-|-
CSALNEQFF
TGCAGTGCTCTAAATGAGCAGTTCTTC
>TRBV20-1|TRBJ2-7|TRBD2|-
CSAGGLANSYEQYF
TGCAGTGCGGGAGGACTAGCGAACTCCTACGAGCAGTACTTC
>TRBV27|TRBJ2-3|-|-
CASSGRGGTTFVTQYF
TGTGCCAGCAGCGGCAGGGGCGGGACGACTTTTGTTACGCAGTATTTT
>TRBV4-3|TRBJ2-2|TRBD1|few
CASSQDRGIAGELFF
TGCGCCAGCAGCCAAGACAGGGGGATAGCCGGGGAGCTGTTTTTT
>TRBV7-2|TRBJ2-2|-|few
CASSPRGRVVTGELFF
TGTGCCAGCAGCCCCCGGGGCAGGGTGGTCACCGGGGAGCTGTTTTTT
>TRBV28|TRBJ2-5|-|-
CASSATDVQETQYF
TGTGCCAGCAGTGCGACAGATGTACAAGAGACCCAGTACTTC
>TRBV20-1|TRBJ2-7|TRBD2|-
CSAGSGTVREQYF
TGCAGTGCTGGTAGCGGGACCGTCCGTGAGCAGTACTTC
>TRBV20-1|TRBJ1-1|TRBD1|-
CSASPGQGGTEAFF
TGCAGTGCTAGCCCCGGACAGGGTGGCACTGAAGCTTTCTTT
>TRBV7-2|TRBJ2-7|-|few
CASSASRYEQYF
TGTGCCAGCAGCGCCAGCCGGTACGAGCAGTACTTC
>TRBV12-3/TRBV12-4|TRBJ2-7|-|-
CASSLVERYEQYF
TGTGCCAGCAGTTTGGTAGAAAGGTACGAGCAGTACTTC
>TRBV7-9|TRBJ2-3|-|few
CASSYATSADTQYF
TGTGCCAGCAGCTACGCGACTTCCGCAGATACGCAGTATTTT
>TRBV20-1|TRBJ2-3|TRBD1|few
CSAGPSGGEDTQYF
TGCAGTGCTGGACCATCAGGGGGCGAGGATACGCAGTATTTT
>TRBV9|TRBJ2-2|-|few
CASSVDMDREQGELFF
TGTGCCAGCAGCGTAGACATGGACAGAGAGCAGGGGGAGCTGTTTTTT
>TRBV28|TRBJ2-6|TRBD2|many
CATRRAGVAGSGANVLTF
TGTGCCACCAGAAGAGCGGGAGTCGCTGGCTCTGGGGCCAACGTCCTGACTTTC
>TRBV20-1|TRBJ2-4|-|many
CSARALAKNIQYF
TGCAGTGCTAGAGCTCTAGCCAAAAACATTCAGTACTTC
>TRBV30|TRBJ1-4|-|few
CAWSVSGTGDEKLFF
TGTGCCTGGAGTGTATCGGGGACTGGCGATGAAAAACTGTTTTTT
>TRBV20-1|TRBJ2-1|-|few
CSAGASYNEQFF
TGCAGTGCGGGGGCCTCCTACAATGAGCAGTTCTTC
>TRBV18|TRBJ2-5|-|-
CASSRSQGWETQYF
TGTGCCAGCTCACGATCACAGGGTTGGGAGACCCAGTACTTC
>TRBV7-2|TRBJ2-7|-|-
CASSLGAGIYYEQYF
TGTGCCAGCAGCTTAGGGGCGGGGATTTATTACGAGCAGTACTTC
>TRBV7-2|TRBJ2-5|-|-
CASSLGGAIETQYF
TGTGCCAGCAGCTTAGGGGGGGCTATTGAGACCCAGTACTTC
>TRBV20-1|TRBJ2-3|-|few
CSARPGSDTQYF
TGCAGTGCTAGGCCAGGGTCAGATACGCAGTATTTT
>TRBV5-8|TRBJ2-1|TRBD2|few
CASSLAGGFSNEQFF
TGTGCCAGCAGCTTAGCGGGAGGATTCTCCAATGAGCAGTTCTTC
>TRBV4-3|TRBJ2-2|-|-
CASSQDGAFGGELFF
TGCGCCAGCAGCCAAGATGGGGCTTTTGGCGGGGAGCTGTTTTTT
>TRBV12-3/TRBV12-4|TRBJ2-1|TRBD2|-
CASSFRRGASNEQFF
TGTGCCAGCAGTTTTCGGCGGGGGGCGAGCAATGAGCAGTTCTTC
>TRBV25-1|TRBJ1-1|-|few
CASSARGTEAFF
TGTGCCAGCAGTGCCCGGGGCACTGAAGCTTTCTTT
>TRBV5-6|TRBJ2-2|-|many
CASSLADGELFF
TGTGCCAGCAGCTTGGCCGATGGAGAGCTGTTTTTT
>TRBV20-1|TRBJ2-4|-|-
CSATSPELAKNIQYF
TGCAGTGCTACCAGTCCGGAGCTAGCCAAAAACATTCAGTACTTC
>TRBV15|TRBJ1-5|-|-
CATSRDSASNQPQHF
TGTGCCACCAGCAGAGATTCCGCGAGCAATCAGCCCCAGCATTTT
>TRBV6-5|TRBJ2-5|-|few
CASSYFGVGGKETQYF
TGTGCCAGCAGTTACTTCGGTGTCGGCGGAAAAGAGACCCAGTACTTC
>TRBV7-8|TRBJ2-5|TRBD1|-
CASSQSDRDYQETQYF
TGTGCCAGCAGCCAATCGGACAGGGATTACCAAGAGACCCAGTACTTC
>TRBV5-1|TRBJ2-5|-|-
CASSVIQETQYF
TGCGCCAGCAGCGTGATTCAAGAGACCCAGTACTTC
>TRBV24-1|TRBJ2-1|TRBD2|many
CATSSGGGPYNEQFF
TGTGCCACCAGTAGTGGCGGGGGACCCTACAATGAGCAGTTCTTC
>TRBV20-1|TRBJ1-4|-|many
CSARGRINEKLFF
TGCAGTGCTAGAGGACGGATTAATGAAAAACTGTTTTTT
>TRBV11-2|TRBJ2-1|-|few
CASSQLGQDLAGFSYNEQFF
TGTGCCAGCAGCCAATTGGGACAGGACCTAGCGGGGTTCTCCTACAATGAGCAGTTCTTC
>TRBV10-3|TRBJ1-1|-|-
CAISVGISLTNTEAFF
TGTGCCATCAGTGTGGGCATCTCCCTCACCAACACTGAAGCTTTCTTT
>TRBV2|TRBJ2-5|-|few
CASKAGGETQYF
TGTGCCAGCAAAGCCGGCGGGGAGACCCAGTACTTC
>TRBV10-3|TRBJ2-7|TRBD2|-
CAISESRLAYSYEQYF
TGTGCCATCAGTGAGTCGAGACTAGCATACTCCTACGAGCAGTACTTC
>TRBV9|TRBJ2-5|-|-
CASSVGTRGGETQYF
TGTGCCAGCAGCGTAGGGACTCGGGGCGGGGAGACCCAGTACTTC
>TRBV7-3|TRBJ2-1|-|few
CASSLTGLARTYNEQFF
TGTGCCAGCAGCTTAACGGGTCTAGCGAGAACCTACAATGAGCAGTTCTTC
>TRBV28|TRBJ1-3|TRBD1|-
CASSLGQVSGNTIYF
TGTGCCAGCAGTTTGGGACAGGTCTCTGGAAACACCATATATTTT